This T cell receptor beta chain was captured by sequencing in a study of Graves' ophthalmopathy and Graves' hyperthyroidism. Study-wide context: Hyperthyroidism was considered stable when no ophthalmopathy appeared within 18 months of follow-up.

V was clipped by 6 bases and J by 5 bases, with 19 bases between them. Looked up from germline, CDR1 is SGHTA and CDR2 is FQGNSA. This CDR3 comprises 16 residues. Amplified TCR beta CDR3 regions were obtained using RNA transcripts as template. The first round was an RT-PCR with HTBI primers, and the second round was a multiplex PCR. Via MiXCR, TCRdb re-called the multiplex PCR reads, giving one row per CDR3 protein. The table records around 1,200,000 distinct CDR3 sequences, around a third of them present only once. This clonotype was seen once. This chain joins TRBV7-2 and TRBJ2-2; a weak D match, TRBD2 (6 bases). The sequence was collected from an adult man with Graves' hyperthyroidism. Sequencing was carried out using peripheral blood or thyroid tissue (not recorded which). CDR3 nucleotides: TGTGCCAGCAGACCCCCCCCTAGCGAGGGGACCGGGGAGCTGTTTTTT. Translating it yields CASRPPPSEGTGELFF.